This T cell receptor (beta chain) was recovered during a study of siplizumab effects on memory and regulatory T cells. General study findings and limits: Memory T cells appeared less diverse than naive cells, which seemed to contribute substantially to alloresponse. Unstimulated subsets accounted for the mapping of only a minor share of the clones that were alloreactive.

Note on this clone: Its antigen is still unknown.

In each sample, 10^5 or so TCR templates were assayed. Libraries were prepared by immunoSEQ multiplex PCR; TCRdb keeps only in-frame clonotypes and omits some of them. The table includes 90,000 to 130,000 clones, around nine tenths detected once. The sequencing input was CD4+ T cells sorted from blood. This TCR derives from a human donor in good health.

The CDR3 DNA reads as TGTGCCAGCAGTGCTTCGGGGGCCCAAGAGACCCAGTACTTC. Amino acid sequence: CASSASGAQETQYF. The chain carries TRBV2 and TRBJ2-5; D is possibly TRBD1 or TRBD2 (6 bases each). The germline V gene encodes CDR1 SNHLY and CDR2 FYNNEI. Trimming took off 4 bases at V and 1 base at J, with 10 bases between the two ends. This CDR3 region has 14 residues.